The T cell receptor beta chain under discussion was sequenced for a study of blood T cells in healthy people across ages. General observations from the study: A greater number of naive CD4+ cells and higher diversity distinguished long-lived donors from aged donors.

Details on this clonotype: The antigen remains unidentified.

The second PCR ran roughly 6 to 12 cycles with a sample-barcoded 5' primer and J-beta primers. A 12-random-nucleotide template-switch adaptor tagged each cDNA molecule. TCRdb ran MiXCR on the 5' RACE reads and lists one entry per CDR3 protein. Among roughly 800,000 distinct CDR3 sequences listed, about a quarter were seen once. Drawing of peripheral blood yielded 7.5 to 10 milliliters from each donor. The same sample was also used in a study of T cells of mothers and their children. That study reports: Among related mother-child pairs, overlap was slightly higher than in unrelated pairs, though not significantly.

Sequenced material: blood. This TCR came from a boy younger than 18 in good health.

As DNA, the CDR3 is TGTGCCAGCAGCCCCCGGGACAGGGTCGTGCACGAGCAGTTCTTC. Amino acids: CASSPRDRVVHEQFF. This sequence joins TRBV5-5 and TRBJ2-1; TRBD1 aligns across 9 bases. The germline CDR1 and CDR2 sequences are SGHKS and YYEKEE (reference sequence). Losses at the gene ends were 4 bases for V and 10 bases for J; bases not matched to a gene: 12. The CDR3 runs to 15 residues. The variable domain in full, with the rest retrieved from reference TRBV5-5 and TRBJ2-1, is DAGVTQSPTHLIKTRGQQVTLRCSPISGHKSVSWYQQVLGQGPQFIFQYYEKEERGRGNFPDRFSARQFPNYSSELNVNALLLGDSALYLCASSPRDRVVHEQFFGPGTRLTVL.